The rows below give T cell receptor beta chains drawn from one sample of a study of tumor and adjacent non-tumor tissue in lung cancer. TCRdb reanalysed the multiplex PCR reads using MiXCR and keeps one entry per CDR3 protein. The sample has under 95,000 distinct CDR3 sequences, approximately 80% seen once. The sample was distant non-tumor lung tissue. These receptors were obtained from a man aged 60 to 69 with non-small cell lung cancer. Both conserved end residues are part of each CDR3. A D gene is named only where the DNA matches it firmly. Clone size is not always given. Where it is, it says once, few, many or a class for expanded clones.

clone size: NA; J gene: TRBJ2-5; D gene: NA; V gene: TRBV11-2; CDR3 protein: CTSSKGSGEIQYF; CDR3 DNA: TGTACCAGCAGCAAGGGCTCGGGGGAGATCCAGTACTTC
clone size: NA; J gene: TRBJ2-3; D gene: NA; V gene: TRBV20-1; CDR3 protein: CSAKSAGDDQPQYF; CDR3 DNA: TGCAGTGCTAAGTCTGCAGGGGATGACCAGCCCCAGTATTTT
clone size: NA; J gene: TRBJ2-1; D gene: NA; V gene: TRBV11-1; CDR3 protein: CVSSLELVHNGQFF; CDR3 DNA: TGTGTCAGCAGCTTAGAGTTGGTACACAATGGGCAGTTCTTC
clone size: NA; J gene: TRBJ1-1; D gene: NA; V gene: TRBV6-5; CDR3 protein: CASSPFTAGDAEAFF; CDR3 DNA: TGTGCCAGTAGTCCCTTTACGGCGGGGGACGCTGAAGCTTTCTTT
clone size: once; J gene: TRBJ2-5; D gene: NA; V gene: TRBV11-2; CDR3 protein: CASSSRQAQETQYF; CDR3 DNA: TGTGCCAGCAGCTCTAGACAGGCCCAAGAGACTCAGTACTTC
clone size: NA; J gene: TRBJ1-4; D gene: NA; V gene: TRBV29-1; CDR3 protein: CSVRAGKIEKVFF; CDR3 DNA: TGCAGCGTTAGGGCCGGCAAGATTGAAAAAGTGTTTTTT
clone size: few; J gene: TRBJ2-1; D gene: TRBD1; V gene: TRBV5-4; CDR3 protein: CASSVKTGQGYNEQFF; CDR3 DNA: TGTGCCAGCAGCGTGAAGACGGGACAGGGATACAATGAGCAGTTCTTC
clone size: NA; J gene: TRBJ2-7; D gene: NA; V gene: TRBV4-1; CDR3 protein: CASSQEEQPYDQYF; CDR3 DNA: TGCGCCAGCAGCCAAGAAGAACAGCCTTACGATCAGTACTTC
clone size: NA; J gene: TRBJ2-1; D gene: NA; V gene: TRBV11-3; CDR3 protein: CASNVRESQFF; CDR3 DNA: TGTGCTAGCAACGTCCGGGAGTCGCAGTTCTTC
clone size: once; J gene: TRBJ2-7; D gene: NA; V gene: TRBV29-1; CDR3 protein: CNVQTWRGGEEDEQYF; CDR3 DNA: TGCAACGTTCAAACCTGGAGAGGGGGTGAAGAAGACGAGCAGTACTTC
clone size: many; J gene: TRBJ2-4; D gene: TRBD2; V gene: TRBV24-1; CDR3 protein: CATSDPLTSGIQNIQYF; CDR3 DNA: TGTGCCACCAGTGACCCCTTGACTAGCGGGATCCAAAACATTCAGTACTTC